The TCR beta chain under discussion was sequenced for a study of cytomegalovirus exposure and HLA in healthy donors. Regarding the study as a whole: For cytomegalovirus status, the classifier reportedly gave diagnoses with high specificity and sensitivity.

The PCR made use of 60 Vbeta and 13 Jbeta primers. Here immunoSEQ multiplex PCR was the method, and the copy in TCRdb shows in-frame clones only, minus some. This sample yields 95,000 to 150,000 clones, of which over 60% are seen a single time; 2.5% to 3.5% belongs to the top ten. Points on this clone: Its antigen remains unidentified.

The CDR3 runs 15 residues. The TCR sequence derives from a woman aged 40-49 years in good health and CMV-seropositive. Sequencing used PBMCs. The V call is TRBV21-1, the J call TRBJ2-3; TRBD1, as called in the table, went unchecked against the DNA. TRBV21-1 represents a pseudogene. This chain's CDR3 is CASSNTRGGTDTQYF. CDR3 nucleotides: TGTGCCAGCAGCAATACCAGGGGGGGCACAGATACGCAGTATTTT.